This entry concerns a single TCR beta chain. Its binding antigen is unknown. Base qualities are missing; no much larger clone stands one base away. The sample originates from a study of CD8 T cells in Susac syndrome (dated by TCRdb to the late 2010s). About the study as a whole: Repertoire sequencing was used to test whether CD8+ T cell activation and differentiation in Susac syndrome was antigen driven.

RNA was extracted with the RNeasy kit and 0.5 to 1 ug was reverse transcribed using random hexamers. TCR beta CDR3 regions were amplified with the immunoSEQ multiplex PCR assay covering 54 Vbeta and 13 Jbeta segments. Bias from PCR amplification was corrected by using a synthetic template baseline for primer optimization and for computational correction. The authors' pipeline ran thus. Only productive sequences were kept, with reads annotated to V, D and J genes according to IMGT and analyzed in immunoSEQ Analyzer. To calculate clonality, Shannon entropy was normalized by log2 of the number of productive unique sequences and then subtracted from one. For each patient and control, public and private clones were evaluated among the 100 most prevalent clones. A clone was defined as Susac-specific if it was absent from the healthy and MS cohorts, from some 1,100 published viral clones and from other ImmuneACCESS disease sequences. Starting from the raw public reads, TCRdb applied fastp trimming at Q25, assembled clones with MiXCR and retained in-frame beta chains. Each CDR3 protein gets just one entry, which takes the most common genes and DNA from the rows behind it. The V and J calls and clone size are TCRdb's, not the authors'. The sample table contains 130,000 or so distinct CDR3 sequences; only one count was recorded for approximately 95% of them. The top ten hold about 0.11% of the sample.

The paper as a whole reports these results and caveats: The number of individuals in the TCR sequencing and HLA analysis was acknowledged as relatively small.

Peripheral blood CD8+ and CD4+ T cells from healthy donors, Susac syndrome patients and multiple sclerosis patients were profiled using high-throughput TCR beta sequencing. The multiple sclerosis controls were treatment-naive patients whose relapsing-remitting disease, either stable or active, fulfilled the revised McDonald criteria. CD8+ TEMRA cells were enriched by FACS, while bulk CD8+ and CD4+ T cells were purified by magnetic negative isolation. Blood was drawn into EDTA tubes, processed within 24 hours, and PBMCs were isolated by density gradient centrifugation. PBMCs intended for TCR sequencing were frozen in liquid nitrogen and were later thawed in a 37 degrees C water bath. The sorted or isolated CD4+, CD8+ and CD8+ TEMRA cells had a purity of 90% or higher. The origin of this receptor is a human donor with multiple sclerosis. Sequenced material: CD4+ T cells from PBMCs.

Here the CDR3 is given as CASRLAGAGDTQYF. The DNA reads as follows: TGTGCCAGCAGGCTAGCGGGAGCGGGGGATACGCAGTATTTT. The sequence joins TRBV12-3 or TRBV12-4 to TRBJ2-3, with 10 central nucleotides matching TRBD2. The CDR3 spans 14 residues, from the cysteine through the phenylalanine. Just CDR3 DNA is preserved here, 42 bases in frame from base 1. V lost 6 bases and J lost 6 bases, and the count of bases not matched to a germline gene is 6.